These 14 T cell receptor beta chains share one sample of origin, sequenced in a study of beta chain features in type 1 diabetes. Study-wide points: TCRB CDR3s from Type 1 diabetes patients were moderately but significantly shorter in all four CD4+ subsets.

As every portion of the isolated RNA was reverse transcribed, the sequencing read expressed TCRB transcripts. Using immunoSEQ multiplex PCR, the repertoire was profiled, and TCRdb retains in-frame clones only, with some absent. Of around 240,000 clones listed, around 16% are singletons. These receptors' targets are unknown. Sequences were obtained from naive CD4+ T cells from blood. The receptors shown here come from a man younger than 45 with type 1 diabetes.

This chain joins TRBV4-3 and TRBJ2-1, with TRBD2 identical over 8 bases. The V gene's germline CDR1 is LGHNA and CDR2 YSLEER. With 0 bases clipped from V and 8 bases from J, the junction kept 3 bases outside the gene matches. The CDR3 runs to 14 residues. In nucleotides, the CDR3 is TGCGCCAGCAGCCAAGAGGGACTAGTGGATGAGCAGTTCTTC. Residues: CASSQEGLVDEQFF.

The chain carries TRBV5-1 and TRBJ2-1; 8 bases map to TRBD1. The V gene end was trimmed by 2 bases and the J gene end by 0 bases; junction bases not matched to a gene: 1. This CDR3 region has 15 residues. Germline V gene sequence: CDR1 SGHRS, CDR2 YFSETQ. As DNA, the CDR3 is TGCGCCAGCAGCTTCACAGGGGGCTCCTACAATGAGCAGTTCTTC. This sequence encodes CASSFTGGSYNEQFF. The whole variable domain, filled in from reference TRBV5-1 and TRBJ2-1, reads KAGVTQTPRYLIKTRGQQVTLSCSPISGHRSVSWYQQTPGQGLQFLFEYFSETQRNKGNFPGRFSGRQFSNSRSEMNVSTLELGDSALYLCASSFTGGSYNEQFFGPGTRLTVL.

This clone was seen a few times. The germline gene is not matched at one end of the junction; a read error may be the cause. The V and J genes are TRBV30 and TRBJ2-4; D not certain. CDR3 length: 12 residues. Germline V gene sequence: CDR1 GTSNPN, CDR2 SVGIG (reference sequence). DNA of the CDR3: TGTGCCTGGAGTCGAGCCCAAAACATTCAGTACTTC. Amino acids: CAWSRAQNIQYF.

There are a few counts of this clone. The chain is built from TRBV5-6 and TRBJ2-6; 8 nucleotides match TRBD1. Trimming at V came to 4 bases and at J to 3 bases, leaving 3 bases not matched to a gene. Germline loops: CDR1 SGHDT, CDR2 YYEEEE. This CDR3 has 15 amino acids. CDR3 sequence (DNA): TGTGCCAGCAGCCTGACAGGGGATGGGGCCAACGTCCTGACTTTC. Translation: CASSLTGDGANVLTF. Using reference TRBV5-6 and TRBJ2-6 for the parts outside the CDR3, the full variable domain is DAGVTQSPTHLIKTRGQQVTLRCSPKSGHDTVSWYQQALGQGPQFIFQYYEEEERQRGNFPDRFSGHQFPNYSSELNVNALLLGDSALYLCASSLTGDGANVLTFGAGSRLTVL.

A word on this clone: Because the CDR3's place on the DNA is in doubt, the DNA is left out and the CDR3 is given as listed by TCRdb. The V and J genes are TRBV2 and TRBJ2-1. CDR1 SNHLY and CDR2 FYNNEI come from the germline V gene. The CDR3 is 12 amino acids in total, end residues counted. CDR3 amino acids: CASRYFGNEQFF.

The table lists this clone with a few counts. Other nucleotide sequences in the sample specify the same CDR3. The rearrangement joins TRBV29-1 to TRBJ2-5, with TRBD1 matching 9 bases. This CDR3 has 12 amino acids. Per germline, CDR1 SQVTM and CDR2 ANQGSEA. J lost 4 bases, V lost 6 bases, and 3 bases had no gene match. The CDR3 coding sequence is TGCAGCGTAACAGGGGGCACAGAGACCCAGTACTTC. It encodes CSVTGGTETQYF.

V is TRBV28 and J is TRBJ2-3, with TRBD2 matching 10 bases. Germline trimming cut 6 bases from V and 2 bases from J; bases unmatched to any gene: 5. Germline V gene lookup returns CDR1 MDHEN and CDR2 SYDVKM. This CDR3 is built from 15 residues. CDR3 nucleotide sequence: TGTGCCAGCAGGCTAGCGGGAGAAAACACAGATACGCAGTATTTT. Translating it yields CASRLAGENTDTQYF. The full variable domain, with the rest looked up from reference TRBV28 and TRBJ2-3, is DVKVTQSSRYLVKRTGEKVFLECVQDMDHENMFWYRQDPGLGLRLIYFSYDVKMKEKGDIPEGYSVSREKKERFSLILESASTNQTSMYLCASRLAGENTDTQYFGPGTRLTVL.

This chain links TRBV9 with TRBJ2-1; no reliable D call. With 2 bases removed from V and 3 bases from J, the gap between germline ends came to 6 bases. The CDR3 loop spans 13 amino acids. Germline V gene sequence: CDR1 SGDLS, CDR2 YYNGEE. CDR3 residues: CASSVQDYNEQFF. The CDR3 DNA reads as TGTGCCAGCAGCGTCCAGGACTACAATGAGCAGTTCTTC. The entire variable domain, with the rest obtained from reference TRBV9 and TRBJ2-1, is as follows: DSGVTQTPKHLITATGQRVTLRCSPRSGDLSVYWYQQSLDQGLQFLIQYYNGEERAKGNILERFSAQQFPDLHSELNLSSLELGDSALYFCASSVQDYNEQFFGPGTRLTVL.

This clone appeared a few times. The CDR3 DNA sequence: TGTGCCAGCAGTTACTCGAGCGCCGGGGAGCTGTTTTTT. Amino acids: CASSYSSAGELFF. The chain links TRBV6-5 to TRBJ2-2; D uncertain. This CDR3 is built from 13 residues. Germline V gene sequence: CDR1 MNHEY, CDR2 SVGAGI. V shed 0 bases and J shed 6 bases, with 5 bases lying between them.

This clone was seen only a few times. This chain connects TRBV7-8 to TRBJ2-4; D is unresolved. This CDR3 spans 13 amino acids. Germline assignment: CDR1 SGHVS and CDR2 FQNEAQ. The V end lost 1 base, the J end lost 7 bases, and 8 bases lay between the germline ends. The CDR3 sequence is CASSLELGNIQYF. CDR3 sequence (DNA): TGTGCCAGCAGCTTAGAACTGGGGAACATTCAGTACTTC.

This clone has a handful of counts. The gene calls are TRBV5-1 and TRBJ2-3; D tentatively fits TRBD1 or TRBD2 (5 bases each). Trimming removed 3 bases from V and 2 bases from J, with 16 bases in between. Germline CDR1 SGHRS, CDR2 YFSETQ. The CDR3 runs to 16 residues. CDR3 nucleotides: TGCGCCAGCAGCTGGTATACGAGGGACCCCACAGATACGCAGTATTTT. Translating it yields CASSWYTRDPTDTQYF.

The chain carries TRBV6-6 and TRBJ1-1; TRBD1 agrees at 7 bases. Looked up from germline, CDR1 is MNHNY and CDR2 is SVGAGI (reference sequence). The ends lost 7 bases at V and 5 bases at J; junction bases unmatched: 4. CDR3 size: 12 residues. CDR3 DNA sequence: TGTGCCAGCACACAGGGGAGGACTGAAGCTTTCTTT. This codes for CASTQGRTEAFF.

This clone was seen a few times. CDR3 sequence: CASSQVIGGAGPDTQYF. CDR3 in DNA: TGCGCCAGCAGCCAAGTAATCGGCGGGGCCGGACCAGATACGCAGTATTTT. The chain recombines TRBV4-1 with TRBJ2-3; TRBD2 is a possible D gene (6 bases). V lost 1 base and J 4 bases, leaving 18 bases between the germline ends. The CDR3 runs 17 residues. Germline CDR1 is MGHRA and CDR2 is YSYEKL.

This clone was seen only a few times. The chain uses TRBV9 and TRBJ2-3, with 11 bases that match TRBD2. The V gene's germline CDR1 is SGDLS and CDR2 YYNGEE. Germline trimming cut 4 bases from V and 4 bases from J; bases unmatched to any gene: 17. The CDR3 has 19 residues. CDR3 in DNA: TGTGCCAGCAGCCCAAAAATAGACGGACTAGCGGGTGGGGCAGATACGCAGTATTTT. Its translation: CASSPKIDGLAGGADTQYF.